This entry is about one TCR beta chain. Its antigen is currently unknown. This sample is drawn from a study of T cells in Graves' hyperthyroidism and ophthalmopathy. Study outcomes and limitations: Ophthalmopathy, as predicted by the model, came a median around 7 months after the prediction.

CDR3 length equals 12 residues. V shed 3 bases and J shed 15 bases, with 18 bases lying between them. Germline-derived CDR1 and CDR2 are SQVTM and ANQGSEA. The investigators amplified TCR beta CDR3 regions from RNA transcripts. The HTBI primer set drove a first-round RT-PCR of the TCR CDR3. TCRdb used MiXCR to reprocess the multiplex PCR reads, holding one entry per CDR3 protein. The sample includes 340,000 or so distinct CDR3 sequences, 15% to 20% of them seen just once. Each diagnosis drew on symptoms, thyroxine, TRAb, thyroid ultrasound and orbital computed tomography findings. The sample consisted of blood. The receptor was derived from a man aged 25 to 45 with Graves' hyperthyroidism. The rearrangement uses TRBV29-1 and TRBJ2-1; D remains ambiguous. CDR3 sequence reads: CSVDPSGTRRFF. The CDR3, as DNA: TGCAGCGTTGATCCTTCAGGAACCCGCCGGTTCTTC.